Below, 27 T cell receptor beta chains from the same sample are listed, as sequenced in a study of shared clonotypes between healthy human individuals. Assay used: immunoSEQ multiplex PCR; TCRdb lists only in-frame clones, some missing. The data show about 2.4 million clones, with approximately 92% seen just once and roughly 0.14% held by the top ten. Sequenced input: naive CD4+ T cells sorted from blood. The subset is: CD45RA+ positively selected. These receptors came from a man aged 18 to 35 in good health.

The chain couples TRBV5-1 to TRBJ2-7; tentatively, D is TRBD2 (6 bases). There are 15 residues in the CDR3. V was trimmed by 1 base and J by 4 bases, leaving 15 bases between them. Germline loops: CDR1 SGHRS, CDR2 YFSETQ. The chain's CDR3 is CASSLLGDGTYEQYF. The CDR3, as DNA: TGCGCCAGCAGCTTGCTGGGGGATGGGACTTACGAGCAGTACTTC.

The chain employs TRBV4-1 and TRBJ1-2; D possibly corresponds to TRBD1 (6 bases). Trimming removed 1 base at V and 3 bases at J, with 15 bases between. This CDR3 region has 16 residues. Germline CDR1 MGHRA, CDR2 YSYEKL. The CDR3 coding sequence is TGCGCCAGCAGCCAAGGGGGCACAGGGACGCACTATGGCTACACCTTC. Encoded protein: CASSQGGTGTHYGYTF.

This chain connects TRBV6-1 to TRBJ2-6; D is unresolved. The V gene lost 2 bases and the J gene lost 0 bases, with 5 bases spanning the gap. Looked up from germline, CDR1 is MNHNS and CDR2 is SASEGT. CDR3 size: 15 residues. The CDR3 nucleotides read TGTGCCAGCAGTGAAATGTCCTCTGGGGCCAACGTCCTGACTTTC. As protein: CASSEMSSGANVLTF.

V and J are TRBV7-8 and TRBJ2-3; TRBD2 matches at 8 bases. Germline V CDR1 and CDR2: SGHVS, FQNEAQ. With 5 bases clipped from V and 3 bases from J, the junction kept 7 bases outside the gene matches. The CDR3 covers 15 residues. The CDR3 DNA sequence: TGTGCCAGCAGCCTCGGGGGGGCGGGGACAGATACGCAGTATTTT. Encoded protein: CASSLGGAGTDTQYF.

CDR3 sequence reads: CASSGTSLGTGELFF. The CDR3 nucleotides are TGCGCCAGCAGCGGAACTAGCCTCGGCACCGGGGAGCTGTTTTTT. The chain uses TRBV5-1 and TRBJ2-2, with a weak D call TRBD2 (6 bases). This CDR3 region has 15 residues. The ends were cut back, 4 bases at V and 4 bases at J, with 14 bases in the middle. Germline CDR1 is SGHRS and CDR2 is YFSETQ.

The rearrangement links TRBV10-3 to TRBJ2-5, with 8 bases lining up with TRBD2. The closer fit of TRBJ2-7 to the DNA end suggests the J call may be wrong. The CDR3 consists of 14 residues. CDR1 ENHRY and CDR2 SYGVKD come from the germline V gene. The CDR3 DNA follows: TGTGCCATCACCCCCAGCGGGAGCTCCTACGAGCAGTACTTC. Amino acids: CAITPSGSSYEQYF.

Notes on this clone: The same CDR3 arises from other DNA sequences in this sample as well. The V and J genes are TRBV20-1 and TRBJ2-7; the D is unclear. Germline V gene lookup returns CDR1 DFQATT and CDR2 SNEGSKA (reference sequence). There are 11 residues in the CDR3. V dropped 4 bases and J dropped 2 bases, with 6 bases sitting between them. The CDR3 nucleotides are TGCAGTGCTAAACGAACCTACGAGCAGTACTTC. It codes for CSAKRTYEQYF.

This chain links TRBV19 with TRBJ2-6; D not resolved. Trimming shortened V by 3 bases and J by 0 bases, and 9 bases separated the two germline ends. The CDR3 totals 16 residues. Looked up from germline, CDR1 is LNHDA and CDR2 is SQIVND (reference sequence). The CDR3 DNA follows: TGTGCCAGTAGTATTCCAGCCCTCTCTGGGGCCAACGTCCTGACTTTC. Protein: CASSIPALSGANVLTF.

This rearrangement joins TRBV28 to TRBJ1-1, with D perhaps TRBD1 (6 bases). Trimming cost V 6 bases and J 1 base, with 24 bases left between them. CDR1 is MDHEN and CDR2 is SYDVKM in the germline V gene. This CDR3 spans 18 amino acids. The CDR3 nucleotides read TGTGCCAGCAGCACCAGGAGGGCAAGACAGGAATCGAACACTGAAGCTTTCTTT. It translates to CASSTRRARQESNTEAFF.

The rearrangement joins TRBV5-1 to TRBJ2-3; possibly TRBD2 for D (5 bases). Trimming stripped 4 bases from V and 0 bases from J, with 12 bases between. From germline, CDR1 is SGHRS and CDR2 YFSETQ. This CDR3 spans 15 amino acids. This CDR3 is CASSRIERSTDTQYF. The DNA for the CDR3 is TGCGCCAGCAGCCGAATCGAGCGGAGCACAGATACGCAGTATTTT.

The chain links TRBV18 to TRBJ2-7, with TRBD1 identical over 9 bases. V trimming: 5 bases; J trimming: 3 bases; junction bases outside the gene matches: 5. The germline V gene encodes CDR1 KGHSH and CDR2 LQKENI. The CDR3 extends over 14 amino acids. CDR3 loop: CASSENRGLYEQYF. In DNA, the CDR3 is TGTGCCAGCTCAGAAAACAGGGGGCTCTACGAGCAGTACTTC.

The chain links TRBV5-8 to TRBJ1-4; 7 bases agree with TRBD1. This CDR3 has 14 amino acids. With V trimmed by 0 bases and J by 11 bases, 7 bases remained unmatched. Germline V gene sequence: CDR1 SGHTS, CDR2 YDEGEE. CDR3 residues: CASSLGQGGQKLFF. CDR3 DNA: TGTGCCAGCAGCTTGGGACAGGGTGGGCAGAAACTGTTTTTT.

The chain carries TRBV10-3 and TRBJ1-1; no reliable D call. The germline gives CDR1 ENHRY, CDR2 SYGVKD. CDR3 length: 14 amino acids. V was clipped by 2 bases and J by 1 base, with 8 bases between them. For the CDR3, the DNA is TGTGCCATCAGTGAGACACACTCGAACACTGAAGCTTTCTTT. This sequence encodes CAISETHSNTEAFF.

The V gene is TRBV27, the J gene TRBJ1-1; a possible D gene is TRBD1 (5 bases). CDR1 MNHEY and CDR2 SMNVEV come from the germline V gene (reference sequence). The CDR3 loop spans 13 amino acids. The V end lost 9 bases, the J end lost 4 bases, and 15 bases lay between the germline ends. In nucleotides, the CDR3 is TGTGCCAGTCAGGACAACCTGGGCACTGAAGCTTTCTTT. The encoded protein is CASQDNLGTEAFF.

V usage is TRBV14 and J usage is TRBJ2-7; maybe TRBD2 (5 bases). The CDR3 covers 13 residues. Germline-derived CDR1 and CDR2 are SGHDN and FVKESK. With 6 bases removed from V and 4 bases from J, the gap between germline ends came to 13 bases. The CDR3, as DNA: TGTGCCAGCAGTTTATGGGGAGATTACGAGCAGTACTTC. Translation gives CASSLWGDYEQYF.

The rearrangement links TRBV6-1 to TRBJ2-5, with D uncertain. Trimming removed 2 bases at V and 4 bases at J, with 14 bases between. This CDR3 region has 15 residues. Germline lookup yields CDR1 MNHNS and CDR2 SASEGT. CDR3 DNA sequence: TGTGCCAGCAGTGAATATTGGCTAGTGGGAGAGACCCAGTACTTC. Amino acid sequence: CASSEYWLVGETQYF.

The chain employs TRBV30 and TRBJ1-2, with 8 bases fitting TRBD1. The CDR3 is 14 amino acids. Germline V gene sequence: CDR1 GTSNPN, CDR2 SVGIG (reference sequence). J gave up 10 bases and V 0 bases, and 10 bases lay outside the gene matches. CDR3 sequence reads: CAWSVNLSQGDYTF. DNA for the CDR3: TGTGCCTGGAGTGTAAATCTTTCACAGGGGGACTACACCTTC. Variable domain in full (rest from reference TRBV30 and TRBJ1-2): SQTIHQWPATLVQPVGSPLSLECTVEGTSNPNLYWYRQAAGRGLQLLFYSVGIGQISSEVPQNLSASRPQDRQFILSSKKLLLSDSGFYLCAWSVNLSQGDYTFGSGTRLTVV.

This chain uses TRBV5-1 with TRBJ1-1; 7 nucleotides line up with TRBD1. There are 14 residues in the CDR3. In germline, CDR1 is SGHRS, CDR2 YFSETQ. V shed 6 bases, J shed 0 bases, and the junction held 5 bases outside the gene matches. The CDR3 protein is CASTSGGMNTEAFF. The DNA of the CDR3 is TGCGCCAGCACTTCAGGGGGTATGAACACTGAAGCTTTCTTT.

This chain connects TRBV11-2 to TRBJ1-4; 7 nucleotides line up with TRBD1. Trimming took 4 bases from V and 8 from J; bases not matched to a gene: 7. The length of the CDR3 is 14 residues. CDR1 is SGHAT, CDR2 FQNNGV, per germline. The CDR3 nucleotides are TGTGCCAGCAGCTACACAGGGGTTGGCGAAAAACTGTTTTTT. This gives the protein CASSYTGVGEKLFF.

V is TRBV19 and J is TRBJ2-6; D possibly matches TRBD1 or TRBD2 (6 bases each). Trimming took 9 bases from V and 3 from J, leaving 12 bases between them. CDR1 LNHDA and CDR2 SQIVND come from the germline V gene (reference sequence). The CDR3 is 14 amino acids. The chain's CDR3 is CASVGGVGANVLTF. Written as DNA, the CDR3 is TGTGCCAGCGTGGGGGGCGTTGGGGCCAACGTCCTGACTTTC.

CDR3 sequence (DNA): TGCGCCAGCAGCCAAGGAAGGGAGAACGAGCAGTACTTC. Translating it yields CASSQGRENEQYF. The chain joins TRBV4-1 to TRBJ2-7; TRBD2 is a possible D gene (5 bases). The CDR3 is 13 amino acids. Trimming removed 1 base at V and 5 bases at J, with 9 bases between. The germline gives CDR1 MGHRA, CDR2 YSYEKL.

The chain couples TRBV18 to TRBJ2-5, with TRBD2 matching over 7 bases. V was clipped by 3 bases and J by 2 bases; unmatched bases: 6. This CDR3 region has 15 residues. CDR1 is KGHSH, CDR2 LQKENI, per germline. CDR3 protein: CASSPSSGLQETQYF. In DNA, the CDR3 is TGTGCCAGCTCACCCTCTAGCGGACTACAAGAGACCCAGTACTTC.

V usage is TRBV25-1 and J usage is TRBJ1-1; 8 bases align to TRBD1. Germline-derived CDR1 and CDR2 are MGHDK and SYGVNS. The CDR3 has 15 residues. V dropped 8 bases and J dropped 0; count of bases not matched to a gene: 8. CDR3 sequence (DNA): TGTGCCAGCCAAGCTCGGGACAGGATGAACACTGAAGCTTTCTTT. Translating gives CASQARDRMNTEAFF.

In its sample, this clone was seen once. The gene calls are TRBV6-6 and TRBJ2-1; D is ambiguous. The CDR3 contains 12 residues. Germline V CDR1 and CDR2: MNHNY, SVGAGI (reference sequence). V lost 7 bases and J 4 bases, leaving 8 bases between the germline ends. In nucleotides, the CDR3 is TGTGCCAGCACACCAGGATACAATGAGCAGTTCTTC. This translates into CASTPGYNEQFF.

The J gene is TRBJ1-2, the V gene TRBV19, with 7 positions matching TRBD1. The trim removed 4 bases at V and 2 bases at J, leaving 4 bases unmatched. Germline V gene lookup returns CDR1 LNHDA and CDR2 SQIVND (reference sequence). The CDR3 is 14 amino acids. The CDR3 loop is CASSRRDSNYGYTF. DNA of the CDR3: TGTGCCAGTAGTAGGAGGGACAGCAACTATGGCTACACCTTC. The full variable domain, with the rest looked up from reference TRBV19 and TRBJ1-2, is DGGITQSPKYLFRKEGQNVTLSCEQNLNHDAMYWYRQDPGQGLRLIYYSQIVNDFQKGDIAEGYSVSREKKESFPLTVTSAQKNPTAFYLCASSRRDSNYGYTFGSGTRLTVV.

This rearrangement joins TRBV28 to TRBJ2-5, with D possibly being TRBD2 (6 bases). Judging by the DNA end, TRBJ2-7 fits better; the J call may be wrong. The CDR3 is 17 amino acids. The germline V gene has CDR1 MDHEN and CDR2 SYDVKM. CDR3 residues: CASSLFGLAAGRDEQYF. In DNA, the CDR3 is TGTGCCAGCAGTTTATTCGGCCTAGCAGCGGGTCGGGACGAGCAGTACTTC.

CDR3 loop: CASSSTGTSVANTGELFF. In nucleotides, the CDR3 is TGTGCCAGCAGCTCCACCGGGACTAGCGTCGCGAACACCGGGGAGCTGTTTTTT. The chain joins TRBV7-3 to TRBJ2-2, with 10 bases identical to TRBD2. Germline V gene lookup returns CDR1 SGHTA and CDR2 FQGTGA. The V and J ends lost 4 bases and 0 bases, in that order; junction bases with no gene match: 8. The CDR3 has 18 residues.